These 25 T cell receptor beta chains were sequenced from one sample in a study of blood T cells in healthy people across ages. It was with a sample-barcoded 5' primer and a J-beta primer mix that a second PCR of roughly 7 to 12 cycles was run. MiXCR, run by TCRdb on the 5' RACE reads, gives a single entry per CDR3 protein. This sample has 850,000 to 1,300,000 distinct CDR3 sequences, with 45% found just once. Sequencing used blood. The receptors were sampled from an older woman in good health.

V and J are TRBV6-1 and TRBJ2-3; a weak D match, TRBD2 (7 bases). Trimming took 11 bases from V and 3 from J, leaving 21 bases between them. Germline lookup yields CDR1 MNHNS and CDR2 SASEGT. This CDR3 is 15 amino acids long. This chain's CDR3 is CAGGWGGQGTDTQYF. CDR3 bases: TGTGCCGGAGGATGGGGGGGGCAGGGGACAGATACGCAGTATTTT.

In the case of this clonotype: Given a much more abundant clone one base away, this may be a read error. CDR3 sequence (DNA): TGCGCCAGCAGCTCGGGGACAGGCTCGTACAATGCGCAGTTCTTC. It specifies CASSSGTGSYNAQFF. The rearrangement joins TRBV5-1 to TRBJ2-1; 8 nucleotides match TRBD1. CDR1 is SGHRS and CDR2 is YFSETQ in the germline V gene. The CDR3 is made up of 15 amino acids.

This clonotype was counted between two and nine times. The rearrangement links TRBV5-1 to TRBJ2-4, with D tentatively TRBD2 (6 bases). The J call is uncertain, as TRBJ2-7 better fits the DNA end. This CDR3 region has 15 residues. The germline gives CDR1 SGHRS, CDR2 YFSETQ. CDR3: CASSLVGLSSDEQYF. CDR3 in DNA: TGCGCCAGCAGCTTGGTGGGACTCTCTTCTGACGAGCAGTACTTC.

This clonotype came up many times. This chain uses TRBV5-1 with TRBJ1-1, with 10 bases matching TRBD1. The germline V gene encodes CDR1 SGHRS and CDR2 YFSETQ. The CDR3 spans 17 residues. The V segment lost 8 bases and the J segment 4 bases; nucleotides outside the gene matches: 17. The CDR3 here is CASHPTGTGEPFTEAFF. The CDR3, as DNA: TGCGCCAGTCACCCAACCGGGACAGGGGAACCCTTCACTGAAGCTTTCTTT.

The chain carries TRBV11-2 and TRBJ2-3, with D unclear. The CDR3 is 16 residues long. Trimming removed 1 base from V and 1 base from J, with 12 bases in between. Germline CDR1 reads SGHAT; CDR2 reads FQNNGV. The CDR3 DNA reads as TGTGCCAGCAGCTTAGGACCCAGGTCAGGCACAGATACGCAGTATTTT. As protein: CASSLGPRSGTDTQYF.

This clonotype showed up just a few times. This rearrangement joins TRBV7-9 to TRBJ2-3; 8 bases fit TRBD1. CDR1 is SEHNR, CDR2 FQNEAQ, per germline (reference sequence). This CDR3 spans 16 amino acids. Germline trimming cut 5 bases from V and 2 bases from J; bases unmatched to any gene: 9. The CDR3 is CASSPGTGLNTDTQYF. For the CDR3, the DNA is TGTGCCAGCAGCCCAGGGACAGGATTAAACACAGATACGCAGTATTTT.

The chain couples TRBV6-1 to TRBJ2-3; possible D gene TRBD2, 6 bases. Germline V gives CDR1 MNHNS, CDR2 SASEGT. The CDR3 has 15 residues. Trimming stripped 5 bases from V and 0 bases from J, with 12 bases between. CDR3 amino acids: CASSKDYRSTDTQYF. The CDR3 bases are TGTGCCAGCAGTAAGGACTACCGGAGCACAGATACGCAGTATTTT.

The chain has TRBV7-9 and TRBJ1-1; D not resolved. This CDR3 is 14 amino acids long. V gave up 1 base and J gave up 6 bases, with 12 bases separating them. Looked up from germline, CDR1 is SEHNR and CDR2 is FQNEAQ (reference sequence). In nucleotides, the CDR3 is TGTGCCAGCAGCTTAGAACGAGGGTTCGCTGAAGCTTTCTTT. Residues: CASSLERGFAEAFF. The whole variable domain, filled in from reference TRBV7-9 and TRBJ1-1, reads DTGVSQNPRHKITKRGQNVTFRCDPISEHNRLYWYRQTLGQGPEFLTYFQNEAQLEKSRLLSDRFSAERPKGSFSTLEIQRTEQGDSAMYLCASSLERGFAEAFFGQGTRLTVV.

The genes are TRBV29-1 and TRBJ2-6, with TRBD1 as a possible D gene (6 bases). CDR3 length: 15 residues. Germline CDR1 reads SQVTM; CDR2 reads ANQGSEA. V lost 1 base to trimming and J lost 4 bases, with 11 bases between them. The CDR3 DNA follows: TGCAGCGTTGAAGCTACAGGGTTAGGGGCCAACGTCCTGACTTTC. Translated, it gives CSVEATGLGANVLTF.

This clonotype was counted many times. The V call is TRBV13, the J call TRBJ2-1, with TRBD1 identical over 8 bases. The V gene end was trimmed by 4 bases and the J gene end by 10 bases; junction bases not matched to a gene: 6. Germline CDR1 PRHDT, CDR2 FYEKMQ (reference sequence). CDR3 length: 13 residues. The CDR3 sequence is CASSSGTGGEQFF. CDR3 nucleotide sequence: TGTGCCAGCAGCTCTGGGACAGGCGGAGAGCAGTTCTTC.

The sample holds a few counts of this clonotype. This chain uses TRBV2 with TRBJ2-5, with 7 bases identical to TRBD2. J gave up 4 bases and V 7 bases, and 6 bases lay outside the gene matches. Germline assignment: CDR1 SNHLY and CDR2 FYNNEI. CDR3 length: 13 amino acids. As DNA, the CDR3 is TGTGCCAGCACCTTAGCGGGTGGAGAGACCCAGTACTTC. Amino acids: CASTLAGGETQYF.

The rearrangement joins TRBV10-3 to TRBJ2-5; D is perhaps TRBD1 or TRBD2 (6 bases each). The V gene's germline CDR1 is ENHRY and CDR2 SYGVKD. The CDR3 loop spans 15 amino acids. V lost 3 bases and J lost 11, with 22 bases in between. CDR3 protein: CAISDLAGHYNEQYF. The CDR3 region has the DNA TGTGCCATCAGTGATCTTGCGGGACACTACAATGAGCAGTACTTC.

This clonotype has just a few counts. This rearrangement joins TRBV6-2 or TRBV6-3 to TRBJ2-2; tentative D call: TRBD2 (5 bases). From germline, CDR1 is MNHEY and CDR2 SVGEGT. V lost 6 bases to trimming and J lost 2 bases, with 10 bases between them. The CDR3 loop spans 14 amino acids. This CDR3 is CASRKSGNTGELFF. The CDR3, as DNA: TGTGCCAGCAGGAAGAGCGGAAACACCGGGGAGCTGTTTTTT.

V is TRBV27 and J is TRBJ2-7, with 7 bases that match TRBD2. The germline CDR1 and CDR2 sequences are MNHEY and SMNVEV (reference sequence). V gave up 2 bases and J gave up 6 bases; unmatched junction bases: 13. CDR3 length equals 16 residues. CDR3 protein: CASSLAGDYPVGEQYF. CDR3 sequence (DNA): TGTGCCAGCAGTTTAGCGGGGGACTACCCAGTCGGCGAGCAGTACTTC.

This chain links TRBV20-1 with TRBJ2-3; 8 bases fit TRBD2. The germline V gene encodes CDR1 DFQATT and CDR2 SNEGSKA (reference sequence). CDR3 length equals 15 residues. After removal of 5 bases from V and 4 bases from J, the junction contained 11 bases not matched to a gene. The DNA of the CDR3 is TGCAGTGCTCTAACCAGACGAGCGGGAGCAGATACGCAGTATTTT. Translation: CSALTRRAGADTQYF.

The rearrangement links TRBV20-1 to TRBJ1-1, with 7 positions matching TRBD1. The CDR3 is 13 residues long. V lost 1 base, J lost 1 base, and 0 bases stayed unmatched. The germline V gene has CDR1 DFQATT and CDR2 SNEGSKA (reference sequence). The CDR3 DNA is TGCAGTGCTAGAGGGACAGGGAACACTGAAGCTTTCTTT. Protein: CSARGTGNTEAFF.

A few counts support this clonotype. The genes are TRBV7-9 and TRBJ2-5; D might be TRBD1 (6 bases). This CDR3 is built from 18 residues. Looked up from germline, CDR1 is SEHNR and CDR2 is FQNEAQ (reference sequence). Trimming removed 1 base from V and 4 bases from J, with 22 bases in between. DNA of the CDR3: TGTGCCAGCAGCTTAGAACTTGACAGGACGGCTCTCTCAGAGACCCAGTACTTC. Protein: CASSLELDRTALSETQYF.

This clonotype was counted only a few times. The chain combines TRBV15 with TRBJ2-7; D not certain. V dropped 0 bases and J dropped 3 bases, with 12 bases sitting between them. This CDR3 comprises 15 residues. In germline, CDR1 is LNHNV, CDR2 YYDKDF (reference sequence). The CDR3 DNA reads TGTGCCACCAGCAGAGATAGGCGGCAGATCTACGAGCAGTACTTC. It translates to CATSRDRRQIYEQYF.

This clonotype has just a few counts. The V call is TRBV7-2, the J call TRBJ1-1; maybe TRBD1 (5 bases). The CDR3 has 15 residues. V lost 5 bases and J lost 5, with 18 bases in between. Looked up from germline, CDR1 is SGHTA and CDR2 is FQGNSA. CDR3 in DNA: TGTGCCAGCAGCCCACGGGGCATCGGGCTGACTGAAGCTTTCTTT. Protein sequence: CASSPRGIGLTEAFF.

The genes are TRBV12-3 or TRBV12-4 and TRBJ2-1; no clear D. The J call may be wrong; the DNA end is better matched by TRBJ2-7. The CDR3 sequence is 14 residues long. The CDR3 nucleotides are TGTGCCAGCAGTGTGGGCACGCGGCCTTACGAGCAGTACTTC. This gives the protein CASSVGTRPYEQYF.

The rearrangement uses TRBV10-3 and TRBJ2-5; no firm D call. The J call may be mistaken, given a closer DNA end match to TRBJ2-7. The CDR3 covers 15 residues. CDR1 is ENHRY and CDR2 is SYGVKD in the germline V gene. This chain's CDR3 is CAISGGQPATYEQYF. The DNA for the CDR3 is TGTGCCATCAGTGGAGGCCAGCCAGCAACTTACGAGCAGTACTTC.

The chain couples TRBV7-3 to TRBJ2-2, with D tentatively TRBD2 (6 bases). The CDR3 contains 13 residues. Germline CDR1 reads SGHTA; CDR2 reads FQGTGA. V lost 5 bases and J 4 bases, leaving 8 bases between the germline ends. The CDR3 reads CASSPEGTGELFF. In DNA form, the CDR3 reads TGTGCCAGCAGCCCGGAGGGCACCGGGGAGCTGTTTTTT.

The chain has TRBV6-5 and TRBJ2-3, with 16 bases matching TRBD2. V was pared by 0 bases and J by 3 bases, with 3 bases of the junction left unmatched. CDR3 size: 18 residues. Germline CDR1 and CDR2: MNHEY and SVGAGI. The CDR3 spells CASSYSGTSGRGTDTQYF. In nucleotides, the CDR3 is TGTGCCAGCAGTTACTCAGGGACTAGCGGGAGGGGGACAGATACGCAGTATTTT.

The chain recombines TRBV15 with TRBJ2-1, with TRBD1 identical over 8 bases. Per the germline V gene, CDR1 is LNHNV and CDR2 is YYDKDF (reference sequence). CDR3 length: 14 residues. J was trimmed by 4 bases and V by 3 bases; bases with no gene match: 2. CDR3 sequence reads: CATSSRDRYNEQFF. CDR3 DNA sequence: TGTGCCACCAGCAGCCGGGACAGGTACAATGAGCAGTTCTTC. The full variable domain, in which reference TRBV15 and TRBJ2-1 provide the parts outside the CDR3, is DAMVIQNPRYQVTQFGKPVTLSCSQTLNHNVMYWYQQKSSQAPKLLFHYYDKDFNNEADTPDNFQSRRPNTSFCFLDIRSPGLGDTAMYLCATSSRDRYNEQFFGPGTRLTVL.

J is TRBJ2-7 and V is TRBV28; the match to TRBD1 covers 9 bases. Germline V gene sequence: CDR1 MDHEN, CDR2 SYDVKM. The CDR3 consists of 14 residues. J gave up 4 bases and V 10 bases, and 11 bases lay outside the gene matches. The CDR3 DNA reads as TGTGCCACCCAGTACAGGGGGCATTTATACGAGCAGTACTTC. Protein product: CATQYRGHLYEQYF.